The source of this T cell receptor (beta chain) is a study of T-cell memory formation after mild COVID-19. Study-level points and caveats: Clones that shrank (day 15 to 85) were balanced CD4/CD8, whereas later expanders leaned CD4+.

CDR3 length: 13 amino acids. Germline assignment: CDR1 SGHTA and CDR2 FQGNSA. V shed 5 bases and J shed 5 bases, with 10 bases lying between them. About this clonotype itself: Its antigen is as yet unknown.

5'RACE primed at constant segments yielded TCR alpha and TCR beta cDNA libraries bearing sample barcodes and UMIs. TCRdb used MiXCR to reprocess the 5' RACE reads, holding one entry per CDR3 protein. The sample lists 380,000 or so distinct CDR3 sequences, 12% to 15% occurring once. Sequenced input: PBMCs or a T cell subset sorted from them (not recorded which). The chain joins TRBV7-2 to TRBJ1-5; D call uncertain. This TCR was recovered from a man between 18 and 35 years old who had mild COVID-19 (a few samples of this study predate the infection). Cell type and time point are not known. This CDR3 is CASSGGIYQPQHF. The CDR3 DNA reads TGTGCCAGCAGCGGAGGGATCTATCAGCCCCAGCATTTT. Based on the CDR3 plus reference TRBV7-2 and TRBJ1-5, the full variable domain is GAGVSQSPSNKVTEKGKDVELRCDPISGHTALYWYRQSLGQGLEFLIYFQGNSAPDKSGLPSDRFSAERTGGSVSTLTIQRTQQEDSAVYLCASSGGIYQPQHFGDGTRLSIL.